This T cell receptor beta chain was retrieved from a study of shared clonotypes between healthy human individuals. Study-wide results and caveats: Researchers found naive subsets generally carried larger estimated richness than memory subsets. Represented genetic and exposure-history diversity was restricted by having few donors.

Only a few counts were recorded for this clone. The antigen is unknown. The method was immunoSEQ multiplex PCR; TCRdb's version includes in-frame clones alone and lacks a portion of them. In the table there are about 1.9 million clones, 93% of which are singletons. The CDR3 contains 13 residues. CDR1 is GTSNPN, CDR2 SVGIG, per germline (reference sequence). V lost 7 bases and J lost 4, with 14 bases in between. The naive CD8 fraction comprised CD45RO-negative cells positively selected for CCR7 and excluded terminally differentiated effector memory CD45RA+ cells. The rearrangement uses TRBV30 and TRBJ1-5; tentative D call: TRBD1 (5 bases). The TCR comes from a man between 18 and 29 years old in good health. Some clones in this sample may be carry-over from other donors' samples. Specimen: naive CD8+ T cells from PBMCs. CDR3: CASEGTPNQPQHF. DNA of the CDR3: TGTGCCTCCGAGGGGACCCCTAATCAGCCCCAGCATTTT.